Presented here are 15 T cell receptor delta chains from one specimen sequenced in a study of gamma-delta T cells after stem cell transplantation. TCRdb re-called the RT-PCR reads through CATT. The repertoire includes roughly 1,400 delta-chain clones, about 25% of them detected once, and just under 35% sits in the top ten. The sample consisted of gamma-delta T cells. The receptors were sampled from a human donor. It is not recorded whose cells these are; they may come from a transplant donor.

This clone was detected only a few times. Translating this DNA gives a protein that differs at residue 9 from the TCRdb one, which belongs to a much larger clone; a read error is likely, and the protein shown is this translation. The V gene is TRDV3, the J gene TRDJ1; 7 nucleotides match TRDD3. V dropped 0 bases and J dropped 3; count of bases not matched to a gene: 7. CDR1 is TVYSNPD and CDR2 is GDNSRS in the germline V gene (reference sequence). The CDR3 covers 14 residues. In nucleotides, the CDR3 is TGTGCCTTTAGTGGGGATAACCACGCCGATAAACTCATCTTT. Translated: CAFSGDNHADKLIF.

The genes are TRDV1 and TRDJ1; 10 bases are a match to TRDD3. Losses at the gene ends were 4 bases for V and 0 bases for J; bases not matched to a gene: 20. Per germline, CDR1 TSWWSYY and CDR2 QGS. The CDR3 length is 21 residues. CDR3 loop: CALGASSQPGDTVMDTDKLIF. CDR3 sequence (DNA): TGTGCTCTTGGGGCCTCTTCCCAGCCGGGGGATACGGTTATGGACACCGATAAACTCATCTTT.

This clone was observed a handful of times. This likely came from a read error, as a far larger clone is one base away. Different DNA sequences within this sample yield the same CDR3. This chain uses TRDV2 with TRDJ1, with TRDD3 matching 7 bases. Germline assignment: CDR1 GEAIGNYY and CDR2 EKD. The CDR3 consists of 20 residues. The CDR3 sequence: CACDTGSLLLGTSSADKLIF. The CDR3 DNA is TGCGCCTGTGACACCGGTAGCCTCTTACTGGGGACATCATCTGCCGATAAACTCATCTTT.

By frequency in the sample, this clone is medium-sized. The chain combines TRDV2 with TRDJ1, with TRDD3 matching 7 bases. Trimming took 3 bases from V and 1 from J; bases not matched to a gene: 7. The CDR3 totals 15 residues. The V gene's germline CDR1 is GEAIGNYY and CDR2 EKD. The CDR3 DNA reads as TGTGCCTGTGACGCCCTACTGGGGACCACCGATAAACTCATCTTT. It codes for CACDALLGTTDKLIF.

This chain connects TRDV1 to TRDJ1; 8 bases line up with TRDD3. The CDR3 totals 18 residues. The germline CDR1 and CDR2 sequences are TSWWSYY and QGS. The trim removed 1 base at V and 2 bases at J, leaving 12 bases unmatched. CDR3 DNA: TGTGCTCTTGGGGAACCAGGACGGGGGGATAGTAGGACCGATAAACTCATCTTT. Its translation is CALGEPGRGDSRTDKLIF.

As concerns this clone: This likely reflects a read error, since a far larger clone is one base away. This sequence joins TRDV3 and TRDJ1, with 13 nucleotides matching TRDD3. Per germline, CDR1 TVYSNPD and CDR2 GDNSRS (reference sequence). CDR3 length: 22 residues. Trimming took 4 bases from V and 0 from J; bases not matched to a gene: 26. The CDR3 DNA reads TGTGCCTCGAGGCTTGACCCTAGTACTGGGGGATACGATTGGACGGACACCGATAAACTCATCTTT. Protein: CASRLDPSTGGYDWTDTDKLIF.

Points on this clone: The mismatch at residue 8 between this DNA's translation and the TCRdb protein of a much larger clone likely reflects a read error; the protein shown is translated from the DNA. V gene TRDV2 combines with J gene TRDJ1; perhaps TRDD3 as D (6 bases). Germline values: CDR1 GEAIGNYY, CDR2 EKD. This CDR3 region has 16 residues. The V gene lost 3 bases and the J gene lost 2 bases, with 18 bases spanning the gap. CDR3 protein: CACDRLGAGRTDKLIF. CDR3 DNA: TGTGCCTGTGACCGTTTGGGGGCTGGCCGTACCGATAAACTCATCTTT.

Comments on this clone: A read error may explain this, as a much larger clone is one base away. The same CDR3 arises from other DNA sequences in this sample as well. The chain employs TRDV1 and TRDJ1; 11 bases fit TRDD3. The CDR3 is 26 amino acids. The germline CDR1 and CDR2 sequences are TSWWSYY and QGS. In nucleotides, the CDR3 is TGTGCCCTTGGGCTAGACGAACCCGGTCCTCCAGAATTCTGGGGGATACCCGAAGATAACACCGATAAACTCATCTTT. Translated, it gives CALGLDEPGPPEFWGIPEDNTDKLIF.

This chain connects TRDV1 to TRDJ1; D perhaps matches TRDD2 (6 bases). This CDR3 has 19 amino acids. Trimming left V 3 bases short and J 0 bases short, with 23 bases between. The germline V gene has CDR1 TSWWSYY and CDR2 QGS. CDR3 sequence: CALGETLLLRLRYTDKLIF. As DNA, the CDR3 is TGTGCTCTTGGGGAGACCCTCCTCCTACGGCTACGGTACACCGATAAACTCATCTTT.

This clone is labeled medium-sized. The chain uses TRDV2 and TRDJ1; TRDD3 agrees at 9 bases. The CDR3 totals 17 residues. Germline V gene lookup returns CDR1 GEAIGNYY and CDR2 EKD. The V segment lost 3 bases and the J segment 0 bases; nucleotides outside the gene matches: 10. CDR3 bases: TGTGCCTGTGACGCCGTACTGGGGGAGGGTTACACCGATAAACTCATCTTT. Amino acid sequence: CACDAVLGEGYTDKLIF.

As concerns this clone: A much larger clone is a single base away; this may be a read error. V and J are TRDV2 and TRDJ1; D is unresolved. Germline CDR1 and CDR2: GEAIGNYY and EKD. The CDR3 runs to 16 residues. Trimming pared 5 bases from V and 1 base from J, leaving 19 bases between. CDR3 sequence: CACGFVTSRVTDKLIF. CDR3 bases: TGTGCCTGTGGCTTCGTCACCTCCAGGGTCACCGATAAACTCATCTTT.

A few counts support this clone. The chain combines TRDV2 with TRDJ1; 8 nucleotides line up with TRDD3. With 0 bases clipped from V and 1 base from J, the junction kept 18 bases outside the gene matches. The germline V gene has CDR1 GEAIGNYY and CDR2 EKD. The CDR3 runs to 20 residues. Here the CDR3 DNA reads TGTGCCTGTGACACCGTTGGACTTGGGGGATCCAATATCCGCACCGATAAACTCATCTTT. Amino acids: CACDTVGLGGSNIRTDKLIF.

As regards this clone: The amino acid sequence in TCRdb belongs to a much larger clone and departs from this DNA's translation at residue 7, likely a sequencing read error; the sequence shown is translated from the DNA. The V gene is TRDV2, the J gene TRDJ1, with D perhaps TRDD3 (6 bases). The CDR3 runs to 16 residues. Trimming took 2 bases from V and 6 from J, leaving 21 bases between them. The germline V gene has CDR1 GEAIGNYY and CDR2 EKD. The CDR3 is CACDKVEDTGDYKLIF. CDR3 in DNA: TGTGCCTGTGACAAGGTGGAGGATACAGGGGACTATAAACTCATCTTT.

For this clone: A much larger clonotype is one base distant, so this may be a read error. Other DNA variants within this sample encode the same CDR3. J is TRDJ1 and V is TRDV2; 8 bases are a match to TRDD3. The CDR3 runs 16 residues. V shed 7 bases, J shed 0 bases, and the junction held 12 bases outside the gene matches. CDR1 and CDR2 (germline): GEAIGNYY, EKD. The CDR3 loop is CACDLLGAQYTDKLIF. The CDR3 DNA sequence: TGTGCCTGCGATTTACTGGGGGCTCAGTACACCGATAAACTCATCTTT.

In regard to this clone: TCRdb's listed protein matches a much larger clone and diverges from this DNA's translation at residue 6, likely through a read error; the protein shown comes from the DNA. The chain has TRDV2 and TRDJ1; D ambiguous. The V end lost 0 bases, the J end lost 0 bases, and 10 bases lay between the germline ends. The CDR3 sequence is 15 residues long. Germline CDR1 and CDR2: GEAIGNYY and EKD. The CDR3 protein is CACDTPQRDTDKLIF. For the CDR3, the DNA is TGTGCCTGTGACACCCCGCAAAGGGACACCGATAAACTCATCTTT.